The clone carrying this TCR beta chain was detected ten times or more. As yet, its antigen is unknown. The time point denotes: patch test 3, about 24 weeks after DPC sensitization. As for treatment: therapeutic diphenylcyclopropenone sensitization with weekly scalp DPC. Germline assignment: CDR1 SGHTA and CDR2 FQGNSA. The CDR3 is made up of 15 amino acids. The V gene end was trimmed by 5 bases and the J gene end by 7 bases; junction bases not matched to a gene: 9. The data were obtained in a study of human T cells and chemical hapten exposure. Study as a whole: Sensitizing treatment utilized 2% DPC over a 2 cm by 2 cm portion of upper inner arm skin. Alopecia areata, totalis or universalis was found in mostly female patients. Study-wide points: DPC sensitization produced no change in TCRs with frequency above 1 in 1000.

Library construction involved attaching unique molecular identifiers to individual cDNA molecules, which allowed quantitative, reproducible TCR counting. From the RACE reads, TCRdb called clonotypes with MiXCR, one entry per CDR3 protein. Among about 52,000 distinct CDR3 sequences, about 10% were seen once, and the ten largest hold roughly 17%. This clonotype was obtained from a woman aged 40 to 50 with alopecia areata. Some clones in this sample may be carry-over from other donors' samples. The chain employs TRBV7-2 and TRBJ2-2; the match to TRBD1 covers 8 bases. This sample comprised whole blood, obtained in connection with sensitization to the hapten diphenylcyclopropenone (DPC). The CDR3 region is CASSTRDRPVGELFF. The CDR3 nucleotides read TGTGCCAGCAGCACCCGGGACAGGCCCGTCGGGGAGCTGTTTTTT.